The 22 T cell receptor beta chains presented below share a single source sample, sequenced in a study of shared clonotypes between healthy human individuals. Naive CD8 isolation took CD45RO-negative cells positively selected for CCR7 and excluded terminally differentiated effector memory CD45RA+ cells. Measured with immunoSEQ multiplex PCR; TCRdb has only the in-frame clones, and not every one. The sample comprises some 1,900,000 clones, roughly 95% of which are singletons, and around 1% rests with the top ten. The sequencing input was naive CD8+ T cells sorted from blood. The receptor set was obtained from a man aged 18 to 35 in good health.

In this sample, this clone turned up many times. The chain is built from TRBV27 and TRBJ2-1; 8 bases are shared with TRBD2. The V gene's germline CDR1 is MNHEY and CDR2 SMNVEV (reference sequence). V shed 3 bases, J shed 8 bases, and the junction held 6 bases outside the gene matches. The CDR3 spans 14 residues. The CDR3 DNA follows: TGTGCCAGCAGTTTGGCGGGAGGATACGATGAGCAGTTCTTC. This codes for CASSLAGGYDEQFF.

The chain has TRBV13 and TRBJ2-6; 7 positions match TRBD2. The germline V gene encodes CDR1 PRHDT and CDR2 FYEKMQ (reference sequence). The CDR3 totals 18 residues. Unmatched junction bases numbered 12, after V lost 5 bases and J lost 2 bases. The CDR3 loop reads CASSVPGTTRAGANVLTF. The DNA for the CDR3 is TGTGCCAGCAGCGTGCCCGGGACTACTCGGGCTGGGGCCAACGTCCTGACTTTC.

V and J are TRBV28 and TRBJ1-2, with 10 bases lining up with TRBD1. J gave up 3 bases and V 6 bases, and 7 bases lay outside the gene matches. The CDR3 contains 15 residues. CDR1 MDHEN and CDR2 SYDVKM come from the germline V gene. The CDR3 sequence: CASRWDGTGDYGYTF. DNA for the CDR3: TGTGCCAGCAGATGGGACGGGACAGGGGACTATGGCTACACCTTC.

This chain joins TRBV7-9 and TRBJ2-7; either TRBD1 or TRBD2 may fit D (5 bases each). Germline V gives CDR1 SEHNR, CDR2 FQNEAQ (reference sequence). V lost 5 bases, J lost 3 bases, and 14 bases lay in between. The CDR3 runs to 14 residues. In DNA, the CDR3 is TGTGCCAGCAGCCCAACCGGGGCCGTCTACGAGCAGTACTTC. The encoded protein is CASSPTGAVYEQYF. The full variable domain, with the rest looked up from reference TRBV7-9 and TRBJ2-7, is DTGVSQNPRHKITKRGQNVTFRCDPISEHNRLYWYRQTLGQGPEFLTYFQNEAQLEKSRLLSDRFSAERPKGSFSTLEIQRTEQGDSAMYLCASSPTGAVYEQYFGPGTRLTVT.

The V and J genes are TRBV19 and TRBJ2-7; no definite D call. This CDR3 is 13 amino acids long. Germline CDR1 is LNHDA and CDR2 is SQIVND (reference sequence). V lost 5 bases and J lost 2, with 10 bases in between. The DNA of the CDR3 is TGTGCCAGTAGTTATCGTTTCCCCTACGAGCAGTACTTC. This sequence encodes CASSYRFPYEQYF.

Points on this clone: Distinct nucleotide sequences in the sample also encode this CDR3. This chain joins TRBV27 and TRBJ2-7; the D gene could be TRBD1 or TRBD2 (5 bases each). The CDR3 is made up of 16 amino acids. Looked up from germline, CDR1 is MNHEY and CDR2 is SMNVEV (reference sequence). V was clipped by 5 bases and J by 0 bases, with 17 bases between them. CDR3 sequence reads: CASSPSEGESSYEQYF. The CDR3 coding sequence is TGTGCCAGCAGTCCCTCTGAAGGGGAGAGCTCCTACGAGCAGTACTTC.

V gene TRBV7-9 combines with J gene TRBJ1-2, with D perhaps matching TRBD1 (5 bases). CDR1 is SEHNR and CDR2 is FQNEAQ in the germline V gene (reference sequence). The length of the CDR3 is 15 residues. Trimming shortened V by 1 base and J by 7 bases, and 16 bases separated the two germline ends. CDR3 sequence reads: CASSLGLGPASGYTF. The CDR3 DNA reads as TGTGCCAGCAGCTTAGGTTTGGGGCCCGCGAGTGGCTACACCTTC. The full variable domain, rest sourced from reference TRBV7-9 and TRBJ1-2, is DTGVSQNPRHKITKRGQNVTFRCDPISEHNRLYWYRQTLGQGPEFLTYFQNEAQLEKSRLLSDRFSAERPKGSFSTLEIQRTEQGDSAMYLCASSLGLGPASGYTFGSGTRLTVV.

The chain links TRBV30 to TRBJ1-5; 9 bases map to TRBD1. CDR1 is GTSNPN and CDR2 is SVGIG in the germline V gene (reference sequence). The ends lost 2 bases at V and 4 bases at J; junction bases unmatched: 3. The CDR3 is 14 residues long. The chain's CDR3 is CAWSHGQGNQPQHF. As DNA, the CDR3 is TGTGCCTGGAGTCACGGACAGGGGAATCAGCCCCAGCATTTT.

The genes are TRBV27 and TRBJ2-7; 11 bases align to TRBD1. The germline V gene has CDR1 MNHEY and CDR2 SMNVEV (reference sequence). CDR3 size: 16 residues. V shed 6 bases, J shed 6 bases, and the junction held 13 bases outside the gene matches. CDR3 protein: CASRREGRTGGLEQYF. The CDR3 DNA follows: TGTGCCAGCAGGAGAGAGGGACGGACAGGGGGCCTCGAGCAGTACTTC.

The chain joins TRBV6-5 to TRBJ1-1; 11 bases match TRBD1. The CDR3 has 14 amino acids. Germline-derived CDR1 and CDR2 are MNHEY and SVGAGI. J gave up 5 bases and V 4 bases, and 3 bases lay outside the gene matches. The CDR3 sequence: CASSWGQGETEAFF. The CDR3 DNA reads TGTGCCAGCAGTTGGGGACAGGGGGAAACTGAAGCTTTCTTT.

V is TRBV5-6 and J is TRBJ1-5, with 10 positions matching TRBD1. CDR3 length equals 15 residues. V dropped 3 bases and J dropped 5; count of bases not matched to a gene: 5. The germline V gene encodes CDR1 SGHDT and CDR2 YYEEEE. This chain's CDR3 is CASSWWTGGHQPQHF. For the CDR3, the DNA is TGTGCCAGCAGCTGGTGGACAGGGGGTCATCAGCCCCAGCATTTT.

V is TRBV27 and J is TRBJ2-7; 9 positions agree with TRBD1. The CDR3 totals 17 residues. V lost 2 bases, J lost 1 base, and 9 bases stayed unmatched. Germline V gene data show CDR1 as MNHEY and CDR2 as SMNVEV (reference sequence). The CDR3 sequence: CASSLIAGTGLSYEQYF. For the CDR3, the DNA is TGTGCCAGCAGTTTAATAGCCGGGACAGGGCTATCCTACGAGCAGTACTTC.

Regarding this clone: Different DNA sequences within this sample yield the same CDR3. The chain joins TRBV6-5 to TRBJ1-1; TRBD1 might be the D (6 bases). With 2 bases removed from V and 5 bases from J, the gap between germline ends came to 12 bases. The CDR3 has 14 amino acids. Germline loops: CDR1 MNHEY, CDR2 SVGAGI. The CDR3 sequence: CASSYGGEDTEAFF. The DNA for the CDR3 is TGTGCCAGCAGTTACGGGGGCGAGGATACTGAAGCTTTCTTT.

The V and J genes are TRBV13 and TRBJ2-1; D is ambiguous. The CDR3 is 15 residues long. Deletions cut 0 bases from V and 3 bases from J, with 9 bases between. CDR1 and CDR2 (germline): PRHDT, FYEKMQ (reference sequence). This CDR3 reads CASSLGENYYNEQFF. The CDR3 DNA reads TGTGCCAGCAGCTTAGGAGAGAACTACTACAATGAGCAGTTCTTC.

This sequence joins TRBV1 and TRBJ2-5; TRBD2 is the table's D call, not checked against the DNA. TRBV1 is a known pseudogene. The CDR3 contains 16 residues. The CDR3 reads CTSSQDERESQETQYF. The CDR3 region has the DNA TGCACCAGCAGCCAAGATGAGCGGGAGTCCCAAGAGACCCAGTACTTC.

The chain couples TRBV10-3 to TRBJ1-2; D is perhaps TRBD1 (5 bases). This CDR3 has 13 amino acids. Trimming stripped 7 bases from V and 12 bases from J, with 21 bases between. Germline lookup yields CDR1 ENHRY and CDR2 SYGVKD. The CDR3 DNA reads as TGTGCCATCAATGGGGCGCCGGGAATGATAGACACCTTC. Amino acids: CAINGAPGMIDTF.

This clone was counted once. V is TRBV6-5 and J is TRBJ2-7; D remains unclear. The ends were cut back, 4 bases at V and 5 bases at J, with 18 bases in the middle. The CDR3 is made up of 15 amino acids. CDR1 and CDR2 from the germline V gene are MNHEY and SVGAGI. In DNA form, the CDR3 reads TGTGCCAGCAGTTCCTCGGATAGGGTGGGCGACGAGCAGTACTTC. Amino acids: CASSSSDRVGDEQYF.

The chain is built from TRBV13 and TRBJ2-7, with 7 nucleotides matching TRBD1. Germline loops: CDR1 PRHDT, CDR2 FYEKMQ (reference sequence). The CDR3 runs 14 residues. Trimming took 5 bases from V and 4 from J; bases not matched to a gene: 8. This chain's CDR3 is CASSAYKGAYEQYF. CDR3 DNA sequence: TGTGCCAGCAGCGCCTACAAGGGGGCGTACGAGCAGTACTTC.

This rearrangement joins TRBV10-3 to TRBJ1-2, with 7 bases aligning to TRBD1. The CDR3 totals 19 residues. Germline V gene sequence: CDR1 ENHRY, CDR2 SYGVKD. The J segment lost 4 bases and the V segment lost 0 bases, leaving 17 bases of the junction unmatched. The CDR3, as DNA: TGTGCCATCAGTGAGTCAAGGGGGCGGACAACGATAGGGTTCTATGGCTACACCTTC. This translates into CAISESRGRTTIGFYGYTF.

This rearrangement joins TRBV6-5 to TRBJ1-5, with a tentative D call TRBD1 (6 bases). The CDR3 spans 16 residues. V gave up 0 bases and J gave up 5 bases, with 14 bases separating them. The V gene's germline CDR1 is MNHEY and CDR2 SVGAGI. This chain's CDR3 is CASSYSVRGGHQPQHF. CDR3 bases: TGTGCCAGCAGTTACTCGGTCAGGGGTGGACATCAGCCCCAGCATTTT.

The DNA for the CDR3 is TGTGCCAGCAGTTACGTTGCACTGAACACTGAAGCTTTCTTT. Translation gives CASSYVALNTEAFF. This chain connects TRBV6-6 to TRBJ1-1; D is undetermined. The V gene lost 2 bases and the J gene lost 0 bases, with 7 bases spanning the gap. Germline lookup yields CDR1 MNHNY and CDR2 SVGAGI (reference sequence). CDR3 length equals 14 residues.

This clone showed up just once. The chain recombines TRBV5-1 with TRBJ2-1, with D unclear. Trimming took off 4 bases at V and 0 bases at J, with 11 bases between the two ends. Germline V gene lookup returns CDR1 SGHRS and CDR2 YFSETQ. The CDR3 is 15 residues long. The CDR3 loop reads CASSPTLSSYNEQFF. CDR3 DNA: TGCGCCAGCAGCCCGACACTAAGCTCCTACAATGAGCAGTTCTTC.